The rows below give T cell receptor beta chains drawn from one sample of a study of blood T cell repertoires in COVID-19. Clones were read by immunoSEQ multiplex PCR, and TCRdb kept only the in-frame ones, dropping some. Of roughly 250,000 clones listed, 80% to 90% were seen once; the top ten hold over 3%. The sequenced sample was PBMCs or T cells enriched from blood (not recorded which). Receptors were obtained from a woman aged 40-49 years who had been exposed to COVID-19. Both conserved end residues are part of each CDR3. D genes are given only for firm matches. Size tells how often a clone was seen (once, few, many) or the class of an expanded clone, and some rows leave it out.

v_gene	j_gene	len	d_gene	abundance	CDR3nt	CDR3aa
TRBV5-6	TRBJ2-7	12	NA	NA	TGTGCCAGCAGCCTGACTACCTACGAGCAGTACTTC	CASSLTTYEQYF
TRBV9	TRBJ2-3	18	NA	NA	TGTGCCAGCAGCGCACCGCCTACCCGCACAGGGTTCCGGGATACGCAGTATTTT	CASSAPPTRTGFRDTQYF
TRBV28	TRBJ2-7	15	NA	NA	TGTGCCAGCAGACCTGGACAGCGCAGCTCCTACGAGCAGTACTTC	CASRPGQRSSYEQYF
TRBV4-1	TRBJ2-2	15	NA	NA	TGCGCCAGCAGCGTACGGGGGACGGGCACCGGGGAGCTGTTTTTT	CASSVRGTGTGELFF
TRBV4-2	TRBJ1-5	15	TRBD1	NA	TGTGCCAGCAGCCAAATGAGGACAGGGGATCAGCCCCAGCATTTT	CASSQMRTGDQPQHF
TRBV7-2	TRBJ2-2	15	TRBD1	NA	TGTGCCAGCAGCTTGGACAGGCTTAACACCGGGGAGCTGTTTTTT	CASSLDRLNTGELFF
TRBV7-2	TRBJ1-2	13	NA	once	TGTGCCAGCAGCTTAACGAGGGATGGCGGCTACACCTTC	CASSLTRDGGYTF
TRBV4-2	TRBJ1-1	15	NA	NA	TGTGCCAGCAGCCAAGACAATGGGGGGGGCACTGAAGCTTTCTTT	CASSQDNGGGTEAFF
TRBV7-6	TRBJ1-2	18	TRBD1	NA	TGTGCCAGCAGCTTAGCCCGCCCGACAGGGGTCTCATCGGGGGGCTACACCTTC	CASSLARPTGVSSGGYTF
TRBV29-1	TRBJ1-1	13	NA	once	TGCAGCGTTGGGGTACAGGGTAACACTGAAGCTTTCTTT	CSVGVQGNTEAFF
TRBV4-2	TRBJ2-3	16	TRBD1	NA	TGTGCCAGCAGCCCCGTGGGACAGATAGTCACAGATACGCAGTATTTT	CASSPVGQIVTDTQYF
TRBV7-2	TRBJ1-5	15	TRBD1	NA	TGTGCCAGCAGCGCGGGACAGAGCTACAATCAGCCCCAGCATTTT	CASSAGQSYNQPQHF
TRBV29-1	TRBJ1-2	15	TRBD1	NA	TGCAGCGTTGCCCGGGACAGGGGCTTTGACTATGGCTACACCTTC	CSVARDRGFDYGYTF
TRBV29-1	TRBJ1-1	11	NA	NA	TGCAGCGTTGAAGATCTTGGAGGAGCTTTCTTT	CSVEDLGGAFF
TRBV10-3	TRBJ1-1	14	NA	NA	TGTGCCATCAGAGGACGACAGGAGAACACTGAAGCTTTCTTT	CAIRGRQENTEAFF
TRBV28	TRBJ1-2	13	NA	NA	TGTGCCAGCACCCCGGGAAGGCTACATGGCTACACCTTC	CASTPGRLHGYTF
TRBV19	TRBJ2-1	23	TRBD2	NA	TGTGCCAGTAGTATAGAATTACAGCGAGGCGGCGGGAGAAGGCGGGCGAGTAGCAATGAGCAGTTCTTC	CASSIELQRGGGRRRASSNEQFF
TRBV9	TRBJ2-1	12	NA	NA	TGTGCCAGTCGCGGGACAGACAATGAGCAGTTCTTC	CASRGTDNEQFF
TRBV15	TRBJ2-1	16	TRBD2	once	TGTGCCACCAGCAGAGTCGTGTCTAGCGGGAGAGATGAGCAGTTCTTC	CATSRVVSSGRDEQFF
TRBV6-5	TRBJ1-2	14	TRBD1	NA	TGTGCCAGCAGTCCTCGGACAGGGAACTATGGCTACACCTTC	CASSPRTGNYGYTF
TRBV5-4	TRBJ2-5	14	TRBD1	NA	TGTGCCACATTACAGCAGGGGGCGGCAGAGACCCAGTACTTC	CATLQQGAAETQYF
TRBV5-1	TRBJ2-3	14	TRBD2	NA	TGCGCCAGCAGCCGGACTAGCGGGAGAGATACGCAGTATTTT	CASSRTSGRDTQYF
TRBV4-3	TRBJ2-5	16	TRBD2	NA	TGCGCCAGCAGCCACGGACTAGCGGGGATCCAAGAGACCCAGTACTTC	CASSHGLAGIQETQYF
TRBV14	TRBJ1-6	14	TRBD1	few	TGTGCCAGCAGGACAGGGGGCTTAGGATCACCCCTCCACTTT	CASRTGGLGSPLHF
TRBV30	TRBJ2-1	14	TRBD2	NA	TGTGCCTGGAGTGGTACCAGCGGGAGGAATGAGCAGTTCTTC	CAWSGTSGRNEQFF
TRBV5-1	TRBJ1-2	17	NA	NA	TGCGCCAGCAGCCGAAGTACTCAGGACAATCTCCCTTATGGCTACACCTTC	CASSRSTQDNLPYGYTF
TRBV9	TRBJ2-1	15	NA	NA	TGTGCCAGCAGCGTAGCCGAGAGCTCCTACAATGAGCAGTTCTTC	CASSVAESSYNEQFF
TRBV27	TRBJ1-4	18	TRBD1	NA	TGTGCCAGCAGCCGACAGGGACAGGGATTTGCAACTAATGAAAAACTGTTTTTT	CASSRQGQGFATNEKLFF
TRBV18	TRBJ2-2	15	NA	once	TGTGCCAGCTCACCACCCGGTTGGTACACCGGGGAGCTGTTTTTT	CASSPPGWYTGELFF
TRBV5-5	TRBJ2-1	16	NA	NA	TGTGCCAGCAGCTTGGCTAGAAATACAGGAATCAATGAGCAGTTCTTC	CASSLARNTGINEQFF
TRBV12-3/TRBV12-4	TRBJ1-2	12	NA	NA	TGTGCCAGCAGCCCTTCCAACTATGGCTACACCTTC	CASSPSNYGYTF
TRBV29-1	TRBJ2-1	16	TRBD2	NA	TGCAGCGTTGCGACCGTAGGGACTAGCGGGAGGAATGAGCAGTTCTTC	CSVATVGTSGRNEQFF
TRBV19	TRBJ2-2	13	TRBD1	NA	TGTGCCAGTAGGACAGGGTACACCGGGGAGCTGTTTTTT	CASRTGYTGELFF
TRBV9	TRBJ1-1	14	TRBD1	NA	TGTGCCAGCAGCCTGACAGGGATGAACACTGAAGCTTTCTTT	CASSLTGMNTEAFF
TRBV11-2	TRBJ2-7	14	TRBD1	NA	TGTGCCAGCACCAAGGGACAGGGTAGCCACGAGCAGTACTTC	CASTKGQGSHEQYF
TRBV5-4	TRBJ1-1	14	TRBD1	NA	TGTGCCAGCAGCTTCGGGACAGAGAACACTGAAGCTTTCTTT	CASSFGTENTEAFF
TRBV19	TRBJ2-5	14	NA	NA	TGTGCCAGTAGTATTGGGGGGATCCAAGAGACCCAGTACTTC	CASSIGGIQETQYF
TRBV9	TRBJ2-7	16	TRBD1	NA	TGTGCCAGCAGCGTGACTCCGGGACAGGGAACCTACGAGCAGTACTTC	CASSVTPGQGTYEQYF
TRBV6-5	TRBJ1-4	14	TRBD1	NA	TGTGCCAGCAGTTACGGCGGGACAGGGGGGAAACTGTTTTTT	CASSYGGTGGKLFF
TRBV28	TRBJ1-5	16	TRBD1	NA	TGTGCCAGCAGTTTATGGGGACAGGGGAGCAATCAGCCCCAGCATTTT	CASSLWGQGSNQPQHF
TRBV21-1	TRBJ1-1	16	NA	NA	TGTGCCATCGGACGAAGATGGACAGGGGAACTGTCTGAAGCTTTCTTT	CAIGRRWTGELSEAFF
TRBV3-1/TRBV3-2	TRBJ1-5	16	TRBD1	NA	TGTGCCAGCAGCCCTAAGGGACAGGGGGCGACGGAGCCCCAGCATTTT	CASSPKGQGATEPQHF
TRBV7-2	TRBJ2-1	14	TRBD2	NA	TGTGCCAGCAGCTTAGACGCGACTAGCCGCGAGCAGTTCTTC	CASSLDATSREQFF
TRBV2	TRBJ1-1	16	NA	NA	TGTGCCAGCAGGCCGAGGGGGGGGCTGGGAGATACTGAAGCTTTCTTT	CASRPRGGLGDTEAFF
TRBV7-2	TRBJ2-2	15	NA	NA	TGTGCCAGCAGCTTACGAGGGGGGAACACCGGGGAGCTGTTTTTT	CASSLRGGNTGELFF
TRBV4-3	TRBJ1-2	15	NA	NA	TGCGCCAGCAGCCAAGAAGGACAAACCGACTATGGCTACACCTTC	CASSQEGQTDYGYTF
TRBV9	TRBJ1-4	16	TRBD1	NA	TGTGCCAGCAGCGTAGACAGGGGGCAAAATAATGAAAAACTGTTTTTT	CASSVDRGQNNEKLFF
TRBV7-2	TRBJ1-2	13	NA	NA	TGTGCCAGCAGCATAGGTACAGGAAAAGACTACACCTTC	CASSIGTGKDYTF
TRBV7-9	TRBJ1-2	15	TRBD1	NA	TGTGCCAGCAGTTCCCCGGGACAGGGGGTAGATGGCTACACCTTC	CASSSPGQGVDGYTF
TRBV5-6	TRBJ1-6	15	NA	NA	TGTGCCAGCAGCTACACAACCAGGATGGGTTCACCCCTCCACTTT	CASSYTTRMGSPLHF
TRBV10-3	TRBJ1-6	14	NA	NA	TGTGCCATCAGTGACTCGAGAGATAATTCACCCCTCCACTTT	CAISDSRDNSPLHF
TRBV19	TRBJ1-4	14	TRBD1	NA	TGTGCCAGTAGCGACAGGGGAACTAATGAAAAACTGTTTTTT	CASSDRGTNEKLFF
TRBV5-1	TRBJ1-5	16	TRBD1	NA	TGCGCCAGCAGCTTGGGGGTTGGGGACAGAAATCAGCCCCAGCATTTT	CASSLGVGDRNQPQHF
TRBV7-2	TRBJ1-2	16	NA	NA	TGTGCCAGCAGCCTCTCCACTGGGGCAGTTTCCTATGGCTACACCTTC	CASSLSTGAVSYGYTF
TRBV30	TRBJ2-6	14	NA	NA	TGTGCCTGGTTAACTGCGGCTGGGGCCAACGTCCTGACTTTC	CAWLTAAGANVLTF
TRBV6-2/TRBV6-3	TRBJ2-1	15	NA	once	TGTGCCAGCAGGTACGACGCTCTAGTTAACAATGAGCAGTTCTTC	CASRYDALVNNEQFF
TRBV27	TRBJ1-2	16	TRBD1	NA	TGTGCCAGCAGTCTTACCGGGACAGGGTTTGACTATGGCTACACCTTC	CASSLTGTGFDYGYTF
TRBV7-6	TRBJ1-1	15	NA	NA	TGTGCCAGCAGCTCATGGCCGGTGGGAGACACTGAAGCTTTCTTT	CASSSWPVGDTEAFF
TRBV30	TRBJ1-6	12	NA	NA	TGTGGTCAGGGGTGGGGAGCGGGAACCCTCCACTTT	CGQGWGAGTLHF